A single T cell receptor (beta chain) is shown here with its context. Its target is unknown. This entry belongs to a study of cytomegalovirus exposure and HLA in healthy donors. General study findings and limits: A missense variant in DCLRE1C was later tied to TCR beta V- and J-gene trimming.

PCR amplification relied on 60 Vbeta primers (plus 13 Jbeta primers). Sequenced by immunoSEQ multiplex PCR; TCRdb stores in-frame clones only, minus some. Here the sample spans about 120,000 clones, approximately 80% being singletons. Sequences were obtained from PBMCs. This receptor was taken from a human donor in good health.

CDR3 bases: TGTGCCAGTAGGGCCGCAGAGACCCAGTACTTC. This gives the protein CASRAAETQYF. The V and J genes are TRBV19 and TRBJ2-5; the D is unclear. The germline V and J ends were trimmed by 6 bases and 4 bases, with 6 bases remaining between them. The V gene's germline CDR1 is LNHDA and CDR2 SQIVND (reference sequence). The length of the CDR3 is 11 residues.